This TCR beta chain derives from a study of T cell repertoires in cytomegalovirus infection. MiXCR, applied by TCRdb to the reads, yields one record per CDR3 protein. The table shows roughly 240,000 distinct CDR3 sequences, with approximately 6.7% occurring only once. Trimming took 5 bases from V and 2 from J, leaving 12 bases between them. The CDR3 runs 14 residues. Germline values: CDR1 SGHTA, CDR2 FQGNSA. Many counts were recorded for this clonotype. Its antigen is unidentified. Study results and limitations: Dominant in the ex vivo response were TCR beta clonotypes restricted by HLA-C and specific for CMV.

V gene TRBV7-2 combines with J gene TRBJ2-5; a possible D gene is TRBD1 (6 bases). The clonotype originates from a human donor in good health (CMV status not recorded). Some clones in this sample may be carry-over from other donors' samples. Sequences were obtained from PBMCs. CDR3 amino acids: CASSVGQKQETQYF. As DNA, the CDR3 is TGTGCCAGCAGCGTGGGACAAAAGCAAGAGACCCAGTACTTC.